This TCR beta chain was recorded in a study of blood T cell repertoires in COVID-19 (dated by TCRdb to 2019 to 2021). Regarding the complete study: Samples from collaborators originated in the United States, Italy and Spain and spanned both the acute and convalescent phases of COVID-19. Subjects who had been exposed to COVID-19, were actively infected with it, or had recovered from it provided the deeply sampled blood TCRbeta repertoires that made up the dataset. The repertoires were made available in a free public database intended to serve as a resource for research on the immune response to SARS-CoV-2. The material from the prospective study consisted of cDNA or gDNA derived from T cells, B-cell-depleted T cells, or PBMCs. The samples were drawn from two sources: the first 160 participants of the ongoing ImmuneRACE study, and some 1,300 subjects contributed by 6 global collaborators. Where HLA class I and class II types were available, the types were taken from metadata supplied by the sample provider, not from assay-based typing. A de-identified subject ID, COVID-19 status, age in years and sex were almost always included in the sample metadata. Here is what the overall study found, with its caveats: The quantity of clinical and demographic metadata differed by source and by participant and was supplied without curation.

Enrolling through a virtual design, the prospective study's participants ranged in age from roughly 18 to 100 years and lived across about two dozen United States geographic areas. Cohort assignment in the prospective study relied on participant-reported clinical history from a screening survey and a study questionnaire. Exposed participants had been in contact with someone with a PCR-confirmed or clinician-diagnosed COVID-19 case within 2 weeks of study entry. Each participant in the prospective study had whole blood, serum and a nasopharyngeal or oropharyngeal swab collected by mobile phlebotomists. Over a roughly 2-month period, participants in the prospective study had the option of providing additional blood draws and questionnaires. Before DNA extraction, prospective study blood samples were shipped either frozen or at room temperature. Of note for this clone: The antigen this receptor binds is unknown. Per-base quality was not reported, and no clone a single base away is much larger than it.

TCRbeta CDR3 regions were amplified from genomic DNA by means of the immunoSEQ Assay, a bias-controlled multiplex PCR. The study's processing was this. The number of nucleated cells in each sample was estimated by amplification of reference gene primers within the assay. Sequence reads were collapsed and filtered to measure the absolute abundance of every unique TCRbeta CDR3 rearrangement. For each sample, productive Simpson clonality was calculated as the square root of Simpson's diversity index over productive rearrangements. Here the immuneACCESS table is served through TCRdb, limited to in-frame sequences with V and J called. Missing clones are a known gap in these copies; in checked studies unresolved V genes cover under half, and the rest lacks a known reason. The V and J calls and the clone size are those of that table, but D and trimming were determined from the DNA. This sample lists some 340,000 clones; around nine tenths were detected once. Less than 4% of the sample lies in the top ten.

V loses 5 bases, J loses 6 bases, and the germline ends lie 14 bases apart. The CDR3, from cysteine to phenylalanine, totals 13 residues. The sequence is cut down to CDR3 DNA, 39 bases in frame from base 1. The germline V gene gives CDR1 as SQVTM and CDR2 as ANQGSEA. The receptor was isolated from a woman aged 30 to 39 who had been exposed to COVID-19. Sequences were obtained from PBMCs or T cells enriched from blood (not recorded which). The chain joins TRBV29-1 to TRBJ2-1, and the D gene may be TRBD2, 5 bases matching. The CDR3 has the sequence CSVLNSSLNEQFF. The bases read TGCAGCGTTTTAAACTCTAGCCTCAATGAGCAGTTCTTC.